This TCR beta chain came from a study of shared clonotypes between healthy human individuals. The CDR3 length is 17 residues. Trimming removed 1 base at V and 1 base at J, with 16 bases between. CDR1 is SGHTA and CDR2 is FQGNSA in the germline V gene. The naive CD8 population came from CD45RO-negative cells selected for CCR7, without terminally differentiated effector memory CD45RA+ cells. Sequenced by immunoSEQ multiplex PCR; TCRdb stores in-frame clones only, minus some. Of around 1.9 million clones listed, 93% are singletons. This receptor was identified in a man between 18 and 29 years old in good health. Some clones in this sample may be carry-over from other donors' samples. Sequences were obtained from naive CD8+ T cells from PBMCs. The chain combines TRBV7-2 with TRBJ2-5, with D hard to call. CDR3 DNA: TGTGCCAGCAGCTTAGTGCCCCCCAACCGGCCCCAAGAGACCCAGTACTTC. Translating it yields CASSLVPPNRPQETQYF.